This TCR beta chain emerged from a study of blood T cell repertoires in COVID-19. Study as a whole: The cDNA or gDNA used as material had been derived from T cells, B-cell-depleted T cells, or PBMCs.

Germline-derived CDR1 and CDR2 are MDHEN and SYDVKM. This CDR3 is 16 amino acids long. V gave up 8 bases and J gave up 0 bases; unmatched junction bases: 9. Authors' analysis steps: Estimation of nucleated cell counts relied on the amplification of reference gene primers. Sequencing was performed with immunoSEQ multiplex PCR; in TCRdb, only in-frame clones are kept and a portion is missing. D and trimming were read from the DNA, whereas the V and J calls and clone size are those reported in that table. The table shows around 260,000 clones, with about 85% occurring only once. The TCR was taken from a human donor with COVID-19, enrolled during active disease. The donor label of this sample is uncertain. The sample comprised peripheral blood. The chain joins TRBV28 to TRBJ2-7, with 11 bases matching TRBD2. CDR3 in amino acids: CASHPALAGVSYEQYF. CDR3 sequence (DNA): TGTGCCAGCCACCCCGCACTAGCGGGAGTCTCCTACGAGCAGTACTTC.